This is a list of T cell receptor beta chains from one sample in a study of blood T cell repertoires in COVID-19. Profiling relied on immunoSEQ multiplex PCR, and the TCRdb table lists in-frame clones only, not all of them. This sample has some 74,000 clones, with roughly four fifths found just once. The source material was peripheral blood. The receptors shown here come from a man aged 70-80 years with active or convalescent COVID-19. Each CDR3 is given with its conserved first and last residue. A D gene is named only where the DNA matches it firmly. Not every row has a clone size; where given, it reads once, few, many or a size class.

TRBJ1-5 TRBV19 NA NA TGTGCCAGTAATCGTAGCAATCAGCCCCAGCATTTT CASNRSNQPQHF
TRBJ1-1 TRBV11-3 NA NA TGTGCCAGCAGCACTGGGGGCGAGAACACTGAAGCTTTCTTT CASSTGGENTEAFF
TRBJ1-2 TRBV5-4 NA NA TGTGCCAGCAGCTTCGCAGGGGCTAGGATGAAAGGTGGCTACACCTTC CASSFAGARMKGGYTF
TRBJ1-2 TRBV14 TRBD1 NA TGTGCCAGCAGCCGGGACAGGGTCGGTGGCTACACCTTC CASSRDRVGGYTF
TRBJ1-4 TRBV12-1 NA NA TGTGCCAGCAGGTTGAGGGAAAAACTGTTTTTT CASRLREKLFF
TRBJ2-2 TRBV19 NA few TGTGCCAGCAGGAGGTCTACCACGGACACCGGGGAGCTGTTTTTT CASRRSTTDTGELFF
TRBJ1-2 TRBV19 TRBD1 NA TGTGCCAGTATTCCTACCCCCGGGACAGGGACCAACTATGGCTACACCTTC CASIPTPGTGTNYGYTF
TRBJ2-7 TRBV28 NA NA TGTGCCAGCAGTTACCAGGGCGCTCCCTCCTACGAGCAGTACTTC CASSYQGAPSYEQYF
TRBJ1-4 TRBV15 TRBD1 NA TGTGCCACCAGCTCACAGACAGGGTATACTAATGAAAAACTGTTTTTT CATSSQTGYTNEKLFF
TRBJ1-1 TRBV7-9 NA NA TGTGCCAGCCTACAGGGCATGAACACTGAAGCTTTCTTT CASLQGMNTEAFF
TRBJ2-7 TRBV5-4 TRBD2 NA TGTGCCAGCAGCAGACAAACCGGGACTAGCGTTGTCGAGCAGTACTTC CASSRQTGTSVVEQYF
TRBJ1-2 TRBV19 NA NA TGTGCCAGTAGTCCCCCCATTAACTATGGCTACACCTTC CASSPPINYGYTF
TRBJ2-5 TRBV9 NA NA TGTGCCAGCAGCGGCTTCCGGGACTCCCCCCACCAGACCCAGTACTTC CASSGFRDSPHQTQYF
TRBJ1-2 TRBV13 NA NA TGTGCCAGCAGCTTATCCCCCGATAGGAACAGTAACTATGGCTACACCTTC CASSLSPDRNSNYGYTF
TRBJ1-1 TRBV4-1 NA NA TGCGCCAGCAGCCAATACTGGACACGGAACACTGAAGCTTTCTTT CASSQYWTRNTEAFF
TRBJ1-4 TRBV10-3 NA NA TGTGCCATCAGTGAGTCGACGGGACTGCATGAAAAACTGTTTTTT CAISESTGLHEKLFF
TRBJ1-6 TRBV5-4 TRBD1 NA TGTGCCAGCAGCCTCCGGGACAGTCTCTCACCCCTCCACTTT CASSLRDSLSPLHF
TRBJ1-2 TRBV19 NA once TGTGCCAGTAGTACGCGGGAAGCTAACTATGGCTACACCTTC CASSTREANYGYTF
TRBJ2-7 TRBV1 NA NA TGCACCAGCAGCCATCGAACTAGTTTCGAGCAGTACTTC CTSSHRTSFEQYF
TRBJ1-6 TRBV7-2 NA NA TGTGCCAGCAGCTTGGGGGGTCGTAGAGATTCACCCCTCCACTTT CASSLGGRRDSPLHF
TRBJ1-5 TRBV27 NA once TGTGCCAGCAGTGCCACAGGCAATCAGCCCCAGCATTTT CASSATGNQPQHF
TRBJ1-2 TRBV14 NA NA TGTGCCAGCAGCCAAGAGCGGGTATCCTACACCTTC CASSQERVSYTF
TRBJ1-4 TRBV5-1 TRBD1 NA TGCGCCACCTCCATGACAGGGAATAATGAAAAACTGTTTTTT CATSMTGNNEKLFF
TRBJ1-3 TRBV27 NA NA TGTGCCAGCAAGCCAGGGGTGTCTGGAAACACCATATATTTT CASKPGVSGNTIYF
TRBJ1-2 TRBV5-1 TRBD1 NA TGCGCCAGCAGCGAGCGACAGGGGGACTATGGCTACACCTTC CASSERQGDYGYTF
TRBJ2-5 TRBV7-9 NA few TGTGCCAGCAGCGACATCAGGGCGGGGGAGACCCAGTACTTC CASSDIRAGETQYF
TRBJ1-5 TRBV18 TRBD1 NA TGTGCCAGCTCACCCACCGGGACAGGTCCCAATCAGCCCCAGCATTTT CASSPTGTGPNQPQHF
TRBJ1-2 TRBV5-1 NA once TGCGCCAGCAGCTTGGGGAGTTCTAACTATGGCTACACCTTC CASSLGSSNYGYTF